Listed below are T cell receptor beta chains from one sample, sequenced in a study of cytomegalovirus exposure and HLA in healthy donors. Only in-frame clones appear in the TCRdb table, and some are missing; sequencing was by immunoSEQ multiplex PCR. The sample lists 100,000 to 150,000 clones, about four fifths seen once, with approximately 4% in the top ten. Material: PBMCs. The receptors stem from a woman aged 40 to 50 in good health and CMV-seronegative. Each CDR3 is given with its conserved first and last residue. Fields, in order: J gene, V gene, D gene, clone size, CDR3 DNA, CDR3 protein. D genes are given only for firm matches. Some rows have no size entry. The others give once, few or many, or a class for an expanded clone.

>TRBJ2-6|TRBV7-9|TRBD1|.
TGTGCCAGCAGCTTAGTACTGACAGGGACCGGGGCCAACGTCCTGACTTTC
CASSLVLTGTGANVLTF
>TRBJ2-7|TRBV11-2|.|.
TGTGCCAGCAGCTTAGATCTTGGGGCCCCTTTCGAGCAGTACTTC
CASSLDLGAPFEQYF
>TRBJ1-5|TRBV19|TRBD1|few
TGTGCCAGTAGTCTCCCGGGACTAGGGGGCCAGCCCCAGCATTTT
CASSLPGLGGQPQHF
>TRBJ1-2|TRBV5-6|.|.
TGTGCCAGCAGCCCCCACCAACTGGATGGCTACACCTTC
CASSPHQLDGYTF
>TRBJ1-1|TRBV5-1|TRBD1|.
TGCGCCAGCAGCCACCCTGGACAGGGTGCCACTGAAGCTTTCTTT
CASSHPGQGATEAFF
>TRBJ2-5|TRBV27|TRBD1|.
TGTGCCAGCAGTTTGAAGGGGGCATCCCAAGAGACCCAGTACTTC
CASSLKGASQETQYF
>TRBJ1-2|TRBV6-4|TRBD1|.
TGTGCCAGCAGTGCCGACAGGGGTAGGGGCTACACCTTC
CASSADRGRGYTF
>TRBJ2-1|TRBV9|TRBD2|.
TGTGCCAGCAGCGAACCGGGACTAGTTTCTAGTGAGCAGTTCTTC
CASSEPGLVSSEQFF
>TRBJ2-5|TRBV5-1|.|.
TGCGCCAGCGACCCAGGGAGCGGGCCGCAAGAGACCCAGTACTTC
CASDPGSGPQETQYF
>TRBJ2-5|TRBV2|.|.
TGTGCCAGCAGTGTGACTACGGCGTTGGAGACCCAGTACTTC
CASSVTTALETQYF
>TRBJ2-5|TRBV6-1|.|.
TGTGCCAGCAGTGAATATGGAGGGCAAGAGACCCAGTACTTC
CASSEYGGQETQYF
>TRBJ2-1|TRBV6-1|TRBD1|.
TGTGCCAGCAGACAGGGACAGGGGTTCGATGAGCAGTTCTTC
CASRQGQGFDEQFF
>TRBJ2-5|TRBV7-2|.|once
TGTGCCAGCAGCTTAAACGAGGGGACCCAGTACTTC
CASSLNEGTQYF
>TRBJ1-5|TRBV19|.|.
TGTGCCAGTACGCGGCAGCTACATCAGCCCCAGCATTTT
CASTRQLHQPQHF
>TRBJ1-2|TRBV7-9|TRBD1|.
TGTGCCAGCAGCAGTTCTACAGGGGCTAACTATGGCTACACCTTC
CASSSSTGANYGYTF
>TRBJ1-6|TRBV5-1|.|.
TGCGCCAGCAGCGTGGGAAGGCAGGGCAGTTCACCCCTCCACTTT
CASSVGRQGSSPLHF
>TRBJ2-4|TRBV7-9|TRBD2|.
TGTGCCAGCAGCTCGGGACTAGCGGGGGGGCCCGTCATTCAGTACTTC
CASSSGLAGGPVIQYF
>TRBJ2-3|TRBV7-3|.|.
TGTGCCAGCAGCCCGACCCGAGCGCGGAGCACAGATACGCAGTATTTT
CASSPTRARSTDTQYF
>TRBJ2-3|TRBV28|.|.
TGTGCCAGCAGTACCTTACGGGAGAGCACAGATACGCAGTATTTT
CASSTLRESTDTQYF
>TRBJ1-1|TRBV2|TRBD1|.
TGTGCCAGCAGTGTTATCCGGGACAGGGGCGTGAACACTGAAGCTTTCTTT
CASSVIRDRGVNTEAFF
>TRBJ1-2|TRBV6-5|.|.
TGTGCCAGCAGCCAGACGTCCAGGGGTGACTATGGCTACACCTTC
CASSQTSRGDYGYTF
>TRBJ2-7|TRBV5-1|TRBD1|.
TGCGCCAGCAGCCAGTGGGACAGCTCCTACGAGCAGTACTTC
CASSQWDSSYEQYF
>TRBJ1-2|TRBV7-9|TRBD1|.
TGTGCCAGCAGCTTAGCGGGACAGGGGTACTATGGCTACCCCTTC
CASSLAGQGYYGYPF
>TRBJ2-1|TRBV27|TRBD1|few
TGTGCCAGCTGCCGGGACAGGGGCTACAATGAGCAGTTCTTC
CASCRDRGYNEQFF
>TRBJ2-5|TRBV2|.|.
TGTGCCAGCAGTGAAGGGTTCGGCGGGGAGACCCAGTACTTC
CASSEGFGGETQYF
>TRBJ2-1|TRBV28|.|.
TGTGCCAGCAGTGCTCCGCAGGGCGAGCAGTTCTTC
CASSAPQGEQFF
>TRBJ1-6|TRBV27|TRBD1|.
TGTGCCACGCGACAGGGGGGTTCACCCCTCCACTTT
CATRQGGSPLHF
>TRBJ1-5|TRBV7-8|TRBD1|.
TGTGCCAGCTCAGACAGGGGGTTAAATCAGCCCCAGCATTTT
CASSDRGLNQPQHF
>TRBJ2-1|TRBV5-4|TRBD2|.
TGTGCCAGCAGCTTTCGGACTAGCGGGGCCTACAATGAGCAGTTCTTC
CASSFRTSGAYNEQFF
>TRBJ1-4|TRBV4-3|.|.
TGCGCCAGCAGCCAAGGGTGGGAGGACTTGAATGAAAAACTGTTTTTT
CASSQGWEDLNEKLFF
>TRBJ1-2|TRBV6-1|.|.
TGTGCCAGCAGTGAAGCGCCGCTAAACTATGGCTACACCTTC
CASSEAPLNYGYTF
>TRBJ2-1|TRBV19|.|.
TGTGCCAGTAGTATTGGCGGGCCAAACAATGAGCAGTTCTTC
CASSIGGPNNEQFF
>TRBJ2-7|TRBV5-6|.|.
TGTGCCAGCAGCTTGGGATGGAGGACCCAGATGTACGAGCAGTACTTC
CASSLGWRTQMYEQYF
>TRBJ2-7|TRBV13|.|.
TGTGCCAGCAGCTTGTGGGGGACTGGCTCCTACGAGCAGTACTTC
CASSLWGTGSYEQYF
>TRBJ2-1|TRBV6-8|TRBD2|.
TGTGCCAGCATTCTTCTAGCGGAGAGCTCCTACAATGAGCAGTTCTTC
CASILLAESSYNEQFF